The 31 T cell receptor beta chains below come from one sample, sequenced in a study of graft-versus-host responses after intestinal transplantation. No antigen has been identified for these receptors. The protocol was immunoSEQ multiplex PCR, while the TCRdb copy is restricted to in-frame clones and leaves out a portion. Among 80,000 to 100,000 clones listed, around four fifths were seen once. This sample comprised unstimulated CD8+ T cells sorted from spleen or lymph node cells, obtained before intestinal transplant. These receptors came from a human donor who received an intestinal transplant.

V is TRBV6-1 and J is TRBJ2-7; 8 nucleotides agree with TRBD1. With V trimmed by 5 bases and J by 5 bases, 5 bases remained unmatched. The CDR3 is made up of 13 amino acids. Germline lookup yields CDR1 MNHNS and CDR2 SASEGT. The CDR3 DNA reads as TGTGCCAGCAGTTTCCAGGGGGCCCACGAGCAGTACTTC. This encodes CASSFQGAHEQYF.

The sample holds a few counts of this clone. The chain has TRBV28 and TRBJ2-1; 10 bases map to TRBD2. The CDR3 covers 19 residues. With V trimmed by 3 bases and J by 4 bases, 15 bases remained unmatched. Germline-derived CDR1 and CDR2 are MDHEN and SYDVKM. The CDR3 region is CASSFPSWDSSGGYNEQFF. For the CDR3, the DNA is TGTGCCAGCAGTTTCCCCTCCTGGGACTCTAGCGGGGGTTACAATGAGCAGTTCTTC.

J is TRBJ2-5 and V is TRBV13; D may be TRBD2 (5 bases). Trimming left V 0 bases short and J 1 base short, with 6 bases between. Per germline, CDR1 PRHDT and CDR2 FYEKMQ (reference sequence). There are 14 residues in the CDR3. The CDR3 loop reads CASSLGAVQETQYF. CDR3 sequence (DNA): TGTGCCAGCAGCTTAGGAGCGGTCCAAGAGACCCAGTACTTC.

The rearrangement links TRBV4-1 to TRBJ2-7; D unclear. This CDR3 has 16 amino acids. Germline CDR1 reads MGHRA; CDR2 reads YSYEKL. V was cut by 0 bases and J by 0 bases, with 12 bases left in between. The CDR3 spells CASSQDGLVSSYEQYF. The CDR3 region has the DNA TGCGCCAGCAGCCAAGATGGGCTAGTTTCCTCCTACGAGCAGTACTTC.

J is TRBJ2-3 and V is TRBV5-1, with 10 bases lining up with TRBD2. V shed 1 base and J 2 bases; nucleotides not matched to a gene: 4. This CDR3 has 16 amino acids. CDR1 and CDR2 from the germline V gene are SGHRS and YFSETQ. The chain's CDR3 is CASSLRLAGLTDTQYF. Written as DNA, the CDR3 is TGCGCCAGCAGCTTGAGACTAGCGGGTCTCACAGATACGCAGTATTTT.

The rearrangement joins TRBV5-1 to TRBJ1-5; tentative D call: TRBD1 (6 bases). V was clipped by 0 bases and J by 5 bases, with 12 bases between them. This CDR3 is built from 15 residues. Germline V gives CDR1 SGHRS, CDR2 YFSETQ. CDR3 bases: TGCGCCAGCAGCTTGGGAGGGGGATGGGATCAGCCCCAGCATTTT. This encodes CASSLGGGWDQPQHF.

The genes are TRBV7-3 and TRBJ2-3; no clear D. This CDR3 spans 13 amino acids. Germline V gives CDR1 SGHTA, CDR2 FQGTGA. Trimming pared 5 bases from V and 5 bases from J, leaving 11 bases between. In DNA form, the CDR3 reads TGTGCCAGCAGCCAAATCATGGGAGATACGCAGTATTTT. Its translation is CASSQIMGDTQYF.

The chain joins TRBV4-1 to TRBJ1-5; 7 bases match TRBD1. This CDR3 region has 16 residues. The germline gives CDR1 MGHRA, CDR2 YSYEKL. J was trimmed by 4 bases and V by 5 bases; bases with no gene match: 11. The CDR3 reads CASSKYPGQLNQPQHF. The CDR3 nucleotides are TGCGCCAGCAGCAAATACCCGGGACAGCTGAATCAGCCCCAGCATTTT.

This clone was counted between two and nine times. Other DNA sequences in the same sample also yield this CDR3. The chain links TRBV9 to TRBJ2-7; possibly TRBD2 for D (5 bases). This CDR3 has 14 amino acids. V was trimmed by 0 bases and J by 0 bases, leaving 7 bases between them. The germline V gene has CDR1 SGDLS and CDR2 YYNGEE. The CDR3 loop is CASSVGGSSYEQYF. Written as DNA, the CDR3 is TGTGCCAGCAGCGTAGGAGGGAGCTCCTACGAGCAGTACTTC.

J is TRBJ1-1 and V is TRBV4-2, with D hard to call. Germline CDR1 LGHNA, CDR2 YNFKEQ. The CDR3 has 15 residues. Between the trimmed V and J ends, which lost 0 bases and 1 base, there was a span of 9 bases. In DNA form, the CDR3 reads TGTGCCAGCAGCCAAGATCGAGCCGAGAACACTGAAGCTTTCTTT. Residues: CASSQDRAENTEAFF.

The J gene is TRBJ2-5, the V gene TRBV5-4; 12 bases line up with TRBD2. V lost 0 bases and J lost 1; bases outside the gene matches: 1. This CDR3 is 16 amino acids long. Looked up from germline, CDR1 is SGHNT and CDR2 is YYREEE (reference sequence). CDR3 nucleotide sequence: TGTGCCAGCAGCTTGGAACTAGCGGGGGGCCAAGAGACCCAGTACTTC. This encodes CASSLELAGGQETQYF.

The V gene is TRBV5-1, the J gene TRBJ2-1; 7 positions agree with TRBD2. The V segment lost 2 bases and the J segment 3 bases; nucleotides outside the gene matches: 8. Germline values: CDR1 SGHRS, CDR2 YFSETQ. The CDR3 loop spans 16 amino acids. CDR3 nucleotides: TGCGCCAGCAGCTTATTCCTAGCGGAAGTCTACAATGAGCAGTTCTTC. Encoded protein: CASSLFLAEVYNEQFF.

This clone showed up just once. The J gene is TRBJ1-2, the V gene TRBV10-2, with D unclear. V lost 3 bases to trimming and J lost 4 bases, with 9 bases between them. The CDR3 extends over 13 amino acids. CDR1 is WSHSY, CDR2 SAAADI, per germline. The CDR3 coding sequence is TGCGCCAGCAGTGATGAGATTGGCTATGGCTACACCTTC. Translated: CASSDEIGYGYTF.

This clone was detected only a few times. This chain connects TRBV19 to TRBJ1-5; 7 bases line up with TRBD1. V was pared by 10 bases and J by 3 bases, with 15 bases of the junction left unmatched. The V gene's germline CDR1 is LNHDA and CDR2 SQIVND (reference sequence). The CDR3 is 16 residues long. CDR3: CATTDRPALFNQPQHF. The CDR3 nucleotides read TGTGCCACTACGGACAGGCCAGCCCTTTTCAATCAGCCCCAGCATTTT.

The V call is TRBV30, the J call TRBJ2-7; D is perhaps TRBD1 or TRBD2 (5 bases each). Trimming removed 5 bases from V and 6 bases from J, with 17 bases in between. The V gene's germline CDR1 is GTSNPN and CDR2 SVGIG (reference sequence). This CDR3 is 13 amino acids long. The CDR3 DNA is TGTGCCTGGTTTCCGGGACCGCCGGCCGAGCAGTACTTC. It translates to CAWFPGPPAEQYF.

The chain carries TRBV7-4 and TRBJ2-1, with unresolved D. CDR3 length: 12 residues. CDR1 is SGHVT, CDR2 SQSDAQ, per germline. Between the trimmed V and J ends, which lost 7 bases and 6 bases, there was a span of 10 bases. CDR3 region: CASTDMGNEQFF. DNA of the CDR3: TGTGCCAGCACCGACATGGGCAATGAGCAGTTCTTC.

CDR3 residues: CASSLGWSGDLDTEAFF. For the CDR3, the DNA is TGTGCCAGCAGCTTGGGTTGGAGTGGGGATTTGGACACTGAAGCTTTCTTT. The chain has TRBV5-5 and TRBJ1-1; no reliable D call. Germline loops: CDR1 SGHKS, CDR2 YYEKEE (reference sequence). With 0 bases removed from V and 3 bases from J, the gap between germline ends came to 18 bases. CDR3 length: 17 amino acids.

This clone was seen a handful of times. The chain has TRBV4-1 and TRBJ2-5; 9 positions agree with TRBD1. After removal of 4 bases from V and 5 bases from J, the junction contained 8 bases not matched to a gene. The CDR3 has 15 amino acids. In germline, CDR1 is MGHRA, CDR2 YSYEKL. Written as DNA, the CDR3 is TGCGCCAGCAGCCTGGGGGACAGGGACCGGGAGACCCAGTACTTC. Translated, it gives CASSLGDRDRETQYF.

This rearrangement joins TRBV27 to TRBJ2-7, with a weak D call TRBD1 (6 bases). The CDR3 is 16 amino acids. Trimming stripped 1 base from V and 2 bases from J, with 15 bases between. Germline V gene data show CDR1 as MNHEY and CDR2 as SMNVEV (reference sequence). The CDR3: CASSLFGTSDAYEQYF. In DNA, the CDR3 is TGTGCCAGCAGTTTATTCGGGACATCCGACGCCTACGAGCAGTACTTC.

This sequence joins TRBV6-6 and TRBJ2-1; 9 bases are shared with TRBD1. Germline V gene data show CDR1 as MNHNY and CDR2 as SVGAGI (reference sequence). Trimming cost V 11 bases and J 8 bases; bases outside gene matches: 4. The length of the CDR3 is 11 residues. The chain's CDR3 is CAGDRVDEQFF. The CDR3 region has the DNA TGTGCCGGGGACAGGGTTGATGAGCAGTTCTTC.

This rearrangement joins TRBV29-1 to TRBJ1-5; D remains ambiguous. Germline assignment: CDR1 SQVTM and CDR2 ANQGSEA. Trimming took 7 bases from V and 0 from J, leaving 13 bases between them. This CDR3 spans 14 amino acids. This CDR3 is CSGLDLDSNQPQHF. The CDR3 DNA reads as TGCAGCGGACTGGACCTGGATAGCAATCAGCCCCAGCATTTT.

V gene TRBV2 combines with J gene TRBJ2-3, with a possible D match to TRBD1 (6 bases). Germline V CDR1 and CDR2: SNHLY, FYNNEI. The CDR3 totals 14 residues. Trimming pared 7 bases from V and 0 bases from J, leaving 11 bases between. The CDR3 loop is CASNQGPSTDTQYF. The CDR3 region has the DNA TGTGCCAGCAATCAGGGGCCCAGCACAGATACGCAGTATTTT. The variable domain in full, with the rest retrieved from reference TRBV2 and TRBJ2-3, is EPEVTQTPSHQVTQMGQEVILRCVPISNHLYFYWYRQILGQKVEFLVSFYNNEISEKSEIFDDQFSVERPDGSNFTLKIRSTKLEDSAMYFCASNQGPSTDTQYFGPGTRLTVL.

The chain is built from TRBV7-2 and TRBJ2-7, with D uncertain. This CDR3 contains 13 residues. The V end was cut by 5 bases, the J end by 6 bases, with 14 bases between. Germline V lookup: CDR1 SGHTA, CDR2 FQGNSA. The CDR3 nucleotides are TGTGCCAGCAGCCCCCAGCAGCTGGGCGAGCAGTACTTC. This sequence encodes CASSPQQLGEQYF.

This clone has a single count. The rearrangement links TRBV19 to TRBJ2-3; tentatively, D is TRBD1 (6 bases). Germline V gene lookup returns CDR1 LNHDA and CDR2 SQIVND (reference sequence). Trimming removed 1 base at V and 4 bases at J, with 9 bases between. The CDR3 extends over 14 amino acids. This chain's CDR3 is CASSIVTGSDTQYF. CDR3 sequence (DNA): TGTGCCAGTAGTATAGTAACAGGGTCAGATACGCAGTATTTT.

The rearrangement uses TRBV27 and TRBJ2-7; unclear D gene. The CDR3 contains 17 residues. V was shortened by 3 bases and J by 2 bases, with 20 bases between the two germline ends. Germline-derived CDR1 and CDR2 are MNHEY and SMNVEV (reference sequence). The CDR3 is CASSFMPPVDRPYEQYF. The CDR3 DNA reads as TGTGCCAGCAGTTTTATGCCCCCCGTGGACCGTCCCTACGAGCAGTACTTC.

The gene calls are TRBV4-1 and TRBJ1-4; TRBD1 is a possible D gene (5 bases). This CDR3 is built from 14 residues. Between the trimmed V and J ends, which lost 4 bases and 8 bases, there was a span of 14 bases. CDR1 is MGHRA and CDR2 is YSYEKL in the germline V gene. Written as DNA, the CDR3 is TGCGCCAGCAGCCTCTGCTGTAACAGGGAAAAACTGTTTTTT. This encodes CASSLCCNREKLFF.

The gene calls are TRBV19 and TRBJ2-6; either TRBD1 or TRBD2 may supply D (5 bases each). V lost 4 bases, J lost 4 bases, and 26 bases lay in between. The CDR3 runs 20 residues. Germline assignment: CDR1 LNHDA and CDR2 SQIVND (reference sequence). The chain's CDR3 is CASSTLVWDRLTLGANVLTF. DNA for the CDR3: TGTGCCAGTAGTACTTTAGTTTGGGACCGGCTTACTCTGGGGGCCAACGTCCTGACTTTC.

This rearrangement joins TRBV6-1 to TRBJ1-1, with TRBD1 as a possible D gene (5 bases). Germline V gives CDR1 MNHNS, CDR2 SASEGT. The V gene lost 11 bases and the J gene lost 1 base, with 14 bases spanning the gap. The CDR3 covers 13 residues. Written as DNA, the CDR3 is TGTGCCGCAACGGGACTTAGGAACACTGAAGCTTTCTTT. Translation: CAATGLRNTEAFF.

V is TRBV15 and J is TRBJ2-7, with D possibly being TRBD1 (6 bases). CDR3 length equals 15 residues. Germline V CDR1 and CDR2: LNHNV, YYDKDF (reference sequence). Trimming removed 0 bases at V and 6 bases at J, with 15 bases between. The CDR3 DNA reads TGTGCCACCAGCAGAGATTTAGGGCAGGGGAGCGAGCAGTACTTC. It encodes CATSRDLGQGSEQYF.

The V and J genes are TRBV28 and TRBJ2-1; D not certain. Germline loops: CDR1 MDHEN, CDR2 SYDVKM. The CDR3 sequence is 13 residues long. V lost 5 bases, J lost 4 bases, and 9 bases lay in between. CDR3 protein: CASSAVGYNEQFF. The CDR3 DNA sequence: TGTGCCAGCAGTGCCGTAGGGTACAATGAGCAGTTCTTC.

The CDR3 loop is CASSPYGSEGDSPLHF. The CDR3 DNA sequence: TGTGCCAGCTCACCGTATGGGTCCGAGGGGGATTCACCCCTCCACTTT. The V call is TRBV18, the J call TRBJ1-6, with D perhaps matching TRBD1 (6 bases). V was cut by 3 bases and J by 8 bases, with 17 bases left in between. The CDR3 runs to 16 residues. Germline V gene data show CDR1 as KGHSH and CDR2 as LQKENI. Full variable domain (missing parts from reference TRBV18 and TRBJ1-6): NAGVMQNPRHLVRRRGQEARLRCSPMKGHSHVYWYRQLPEEGLKFMVYLQKENIIDESGMPKERFSAEFPKEGPSILRIQQVVRGDSAAYFCASSPYGSEGDSPLHFGNGTRLTVT.